This T cell receptor (beta chain) originates from a study of shared clonotypes between healthy human individuals. This CDR3 spans 15 amino acids. The trim removed 3 bases at V and 2 bases at J, leaving 7 bases unmatched. Per germline, CDR1 SGHNT and CDR2 YYREEE (reference sequence). Authors' methods: For the immunoSEQ data, sequences were junction-only without quality scores, so filtering differed. Sequenced by immunoSEQ multiplex PCR; TCRdb stores in-frame clones only, minus some. V and J calls and clone size are given by that table; D and trimming were obtained from the DNA. The sample holds 1,500,000 or so clones, 98% seen once.

This sequence originates from a man aged 25-40 years in good health. The sequencing input was naive CD4+ T cells sorted from blood. Subset denoted: CD45RA+ positively selected. This chain connects TRBV5-4 to TRBJ1-1, with 7 nucleotides matching TRBD1. The chain's CDR3 is CASSSPGTANTEAFF. The DNA of the CDR3 is TGTGCCAGCAGCTCTCCCGGGACAGCAAACACTGAAGCTTTCTTT.